The 30 T cell receptor beta chains presented below share a single source sample, sequenced in a study of tumor and adjacent non-tumor tissue in lung cancer. RNA was extracted from bulk tissue without any cell sorting. A modified ARM-PCR protocol with three rounds of nested PCR amplified TCRbeta. TCRdb re-called the multiplex PCR reads with MiXCR, one entry per CDR3 protein. The data contain 120,000 or so distinct CDR3 sequences, 60% to 70% of them seen just once; the ten biggest clones take up 9.5% to 15%. The material sequenced was lung tumor tissue. Receptor source: a man aged 30-40 years with non-small cell lung cancer.

Concerning this clonotype: This could be a read error, since a much larger clone is one nucleotide away. V usage is TRBV6-2 or TRBV6-3 and J usage is TRBJ1-1, with TRBD1 matching over 10 bases. CDR1 is MNHEY, CDR2 SVGEGT, per germline. The CDR3 consists of 14 residues. The CDR3 reads CASSFPRQGAEASF. CDR3 DNA: TGTGCCAGCAGCTTTCCGCGACAGGGGGCTGAAGCTTCCTTT.

Remarks on this clonotype: At one boundary the junction diverges from the germline segment, which might be a read error. The V gene is TRBV7-8, the J gene TRBJ2-2; TRBD2 is a possible D gene (6 bases). CDR1 and CDR2 (germline): SGHVS, FQNEAQ. The CDR3 length is 20 residues. CDR3 sequence (DNA): TGTGCCAGCAGCCGGCGTCCTCGCTTAAACCGGGACTTAGCTCCCGGGGAGCTGTCTTTT. Protein: CASSRRPRLNRDLAPGELSF.

This clonotype was observed a single time. At one end the junction does not follow the germline gene, possibly because of a read error. This chain connects TRBV12-3 or TRBV12-4 to TRBJ1-1; D is perhaps TRBD1 (5 bases). There are 12 residues in the CDR3. CDR3 region: CGSSLGTAEASF. The CDR3 bases are TGTGGCAGCAGTCTAGGGACGGCTGAAGCTTCCTTT.

A note on this clonotype: The germline gene is not matched at one end of the junction; a read error may be the cause. This chain connects TRBV5-4 to TRBJ2-7, with 9 bases lining up with TRBD1. CDR3 length equals 17 residues. Germline lookup yields CDR1 SGHNT and CDR2 YYREEE (reference sequence). The CDR3, as DNA: TGTGTCAGCAGCTTGGACAGGGGCCCCGCTGTCGAGGACGGGCAGTACTTC. Encoded protein: CVSSLDRGPAVEDGQYF.

This clonotype was picked up many times. The rearrangement joins TRBV20-1 to TRBJ2-1; TRBD1 aligns across 9 bases. V was pared by 6 bases and J by 7 bases, with 4 bases of the junction left unmatched. This CDR3 spans 12 amino acids. The germline V gene encodes CDR1 DFQATT and CDR2 SNEGSKA (reference sequence). The CDR3 protein is CSARDRVNEQFF. CDR3 coding DNA: TGCAGTGCCAGGGACAGGGTTAATGAGCAGTTCTTC.

A word on this clonotype: A much more abundant neighbour one base away suggests this may be a read error. The V and J genes are TRBV20-1 and TRBJ2-7; D might be TRBD2 (5 bases). The CDR3 totals 14 residues. Germline assignment: CDR1 DFQATT and CDR2 SNEGSKA (reference sequence). With 4 bases removed from V and 3 bases from J, the gap between germline ends came to 16 bases. The CDR3 nucleotides read TGCAGTGCTATAGATGGAGGACGAGACTACGAGCAGTACTTC. This gives the protein CSAIDGGRDYEQYF.

Comment on this clonotype: This CDR3 is missing its conserved last phenylalanine or tryptophan, likely due to a read error. V gene TRBV11-2 combines with J gene TRBJ2-1; no clear D gene. Germline V gives CDR1 SGHAT, CDR2 FQNNGV. This CDR3 has 14 amino acids. The germline V and J ends were trimmed by 9 bases and 4 bases, with 16 bases remaining between them. DNA of the CDR3: TGTGCCAGTAGACCGTTGGATAATTACAATGAGCAGTTCTAC. This encodes CASRPLDNYNEQFY.

The chain has TRBV6-5 and TRBJ1-5; D uncertain. Germline lookup yields CDR1 MNHEY and CDR2 SVGAGI. This CDR3 comprises 18 residues. Deletions cut 7 bases from V and 2 bases from J, with 24 bases between. In nucleotides, the CDR3 is TGTGCCAGCAATACTCGATTTGAGGGCCGCAATGGCAATCAGCCCCAGCATTTT. This gives the protein CASNTRFEGRNGNQPQHF.

Of note for this clonotype: Germline is not matched at one junction end, which may reflect a read error. The rearrangement uses TRBV5-5 and TRBJ1-1; D remains unclear. The CDR3 has 15 amino acids. The V gene's germline CDR1 is SGHKS and CDR2 YYEKEE (reference sequence). The CDR3 bases are TGTGTCAGCAACTCGACTACAGCGCCTCGGGAGGAAGCTTTCTTT. Residues: CVSNSTTAPREEAFF.

A word on this clonotype: A read error is possible here, since a much larger clone lies one base away. The V call is TRBV5-4, the J call TRBJ1-2; D is ambiguous. Germline V gene data show CDR1 as SGHNT and CDR2 as YYREEE (reference sequence). CDR3 length: 15 amino acids. The V end was cut by 1 base, the J end by 4 bases, with 14 bases between. This chain's CDR3 is CASSLTGQASYGYTF. Here the CDR3 DNA reads TGTGCCAGCAGCTTGACCGGCCAGGCCTCCTATGGCTACACCTTC.

This clonotype was detected ten times or more. The gene calls are TRBV6-2 or TRBV6-3 and TRBJ1-2, with D tentatively TRBD1 (5 bases). The CDR3 is 18 residues long. The V end lost 0 bases, the J end lost 0 bases, and 17 bases lay between the germline ends. Germline CDR1 reads MNHEY; CDR2 reads SVGEGT. The DNA for the CDR3 is TGTGCCAGCAGTTACTCGCGGGGCGGGAGAGAACCTAACTATGGCTACACCTTC. Translating gives CASSYSRGGREPNYGYTF.

This chain joins TRBV10-2 and TRBJ2-5, with a possible D match to TRBD2 (5 bases). The ends were cut back, 1 base at V and 7 bases at J, with 13 bases in the middle. This CDR3 has 14 amino acids. Germline V CDR1 and CDR2: WSHSY, SAAADI. CDR3 protein: CASSELLAGGTQYF. CDR3 nucleotides: TGCGCCAGCAGTGAGTTGTTAGCCGGAGGGACCCAGTACTTC.

Of note for this clonotype: The junction shows a germline mismatch at one end, possibly a read error. CDR3 coding DNA: TGTGCCAGTAGTGCCTGGACTAGCGGGGGGCCGGGCGAGCAGTTCTTC. This encodes CASSAWTSGGPGEQFF. V and J are TRBV6-1 and TRBJ2-1, with 14 bases aligning to TRBD2. The CDR3 is 16 amino acids. CDR1 and CDR2 (germline): MNHNS, SASEGT.

In its sample, this clonotype is medium-sized (0.01 to 0.1%). This chain links TRBV5-5 with TRBJ1-2; D might be TRBD1 (5 bases). The V end lost 0 bases, the J end lost 0 bases, and 9 bases lay between the germline ends. The CDR3 has 15 residues. CDR1 is SGHKS, CDR2 YYEKEE, per germline (reference sequence). The CDR3 here is CASSLDAGSNYGYTF. DNA for the CDR3: TGTGCCAGCAGCTTGGATGCAGGGTCTAACTATGGCTACACCTTC.

The chain recombines TRBV25-1 with TRBJ1-1, with D unclear. CDR1 and CDR2 (germline): MGHDK, SYGVNS. The CDR3 consists of 15 residues. Trimming left V 3 bases short and J 1 base short, with 12 bases between. CDR3 in DNA: TGTGCCAGCAGTGACAGGTTTCCGAGGAACACTGAAGCTTTCTTT. This codes for CASSDRFPRNTEAFF.

This chain uses TRBV20-1 with TRBJ2-6; D remains ambiguous. CDR3 length: 14 residues. The germline V gene has CDR1 DFQATT and CDR2 SNEGSKA (reference sequence). Trimming left V 1 base short and J 0 bases short, with 4 bases between. The CDR3 DNA reads as TGCAGTGCTAGAGGGAACTCTGGGGCCAACGTCCTGACTTTC. This encodes CSARGNSGANVLTF.

In regard to this clonotype: This clone may be a read error of a much larger clone one base away. The rearrangement links TRBV20-1 to TRBJ2-2; TRBD1 matches at 7 bases. This CDR3 is 14 amino acids long. After removal of 7 bases from V and 0 bases from J, the junction contained 5 bases not matched to a gene. In germline, CDR1 is DFQATT, CDR2 SNEGSKA (reference sequence). Written as DNA, the CDR3 is TGCAGTGTTTGGGACAGCGCGAACACCGGGGAGCTGTTTTTT. Amino acids: CSVWDSANTGELFF.

A word on this clonotype: A junction end diverges from the germline sequence, so it may reflect a read error. This chain connects TRBV12-3 or TRBV12-4 to TRBJ2-7; D ambiguous. This CDR3 contains 13 residues. CDR3 in amino acids: CVSSFGPSYEQYF. For the CDR3, the DNA is TGTGTCAGCAGTTTTGGGCCCTCCTACGAGCAGTACTTC.

This clonotype was counted only a few times. The rearrangement links TRBV12-3 or TRBV12-4 to TRBJ1-4; D gene unclear. The CDR3 covers 14 residues. Trimming took 2 bases from V and 8 from J, leaving 12 bases between them. CDR3 amino acids: CASSLSQEPEKLFF. The CDR3 DNA sequence: TGTGCCAGCAGTTTAAGCCAGGAGCCCGAAAAACTGTTTTTT.

A word on this clonotype: This may come from a read error, since a much larger clone is one base off. V gene TRBV12-3 or TRBV12-4 combines with J gene TRBJ2-5; no clear D gene. The CDR3 has 13 residues. The CDR3 region has the DNA TGTGCCAGCAGATTAGTAATCGGGGAGACCCAGTACTTC. This translates into CASRLVIGETQYF.

This clonotype occurred many times. The chain employs TRBV29-1 and TRBJ1-5; a weak D match, TRBD1 (6 bases). Trimming stripped 7 bases from V and 5 bases from J, with 12 bases between. Germline CDR1 is SQVTM and CDR2 is ANQGSEA. This CDR3 contains 12 residues. The CDR3 loop is CSAGGGDQPQHF. The CDR3 DNA reads as TGCAGCGCGGGGGGGGGCGATCAGCCCCAGCATTTT.

As for this clonotype: This may be a read error, as it is one base from a much larger clone. This chain uses TRBV29-1 with TRBJ1-2; TRBD1 is a possible D gene (5 bases). The CDR3 is made up of 12 amino acids. Germline V gene data show CDR1 as SQVTM and CDR2 as ANQGSEA. V was clipped by 7 bases and J by 8 bases, with 17 bases between them. The CDR3 loop reads CSAKTEVGGYTF. The CDR3 region has the DNA TGCAGCGCAAAGACAGAGGTCGGAGGCTACACCTTC.

A note on this clonotype: This may stem from a read error, because a much larger clone lies one nucleotide away. The chain combines TRBV20-1 with TRBJ1-1, with D uncertain. The CDR3 covers 15 residues. Per germline, CDR1 DFQATT and CDR2 SNEGSKA (reference sequence). V shed 1 base and J shed 7 bases, with 19 bases lying between them. The CDR3 DNA reads as TGCAGTGCTAGAGCACCCGATGTGGGGAAGGTTGAAGCTTTCTTT. Its translation is CSARAPDVGKVEAFF.

As concerns this clonotype: At one boundary the junction diverges from the germline segment, which might be a read error. The chain links TRBV11-2 to TRBJ2-1; 7 bases fit TRBD2. CDR1 and CDR2 from the germline V gene are SGHAT and FQNNGV. The CDR3 is 15 residues long. The CDR3 spells CATSPSGTTYNEQFF. CDR3 DNA: TGTGCCACCAGCCCGTCCGGGACTACCTACAATGAGCAGTTCTTC.

Concerning this clonotype: One end of the junction does not line up with germline, which may come from a read error. The CDR3 coding sequence is TGCAGTGCTAGATCGGGACAGTCGGGGGAGACTCAGAACTTC. It encodes CSARSGQSGETQNF. V gene TRBV20-1 combines with J gene TRBJ2-5; the D gene is possibly TRBD1 (7 bases). The CDR3 is made up of 14 amino acids. Per the germline V gene, CDR1 is DFQATT and CDR2 is SNEGSKA (reference sequence).

Points on this clonotype: With a much larger clone just one base away, this may be a read error. The V call is TRBV20-1, the J call TRBJ2-1; 12 nucleotides match TRBD2. V shed 6 bases and J 8 bases; nucleotides not matched to a gene: 8. The length of the CDR3 is 14 residues. Per germline, CDR1 DFQATT and CDR2 SNEGSKA (reference sequence). The CDR3 nucleotides are TGCAGTGCGGTGACTAGCGGGAGTTACTATGAGCAGTTCTTC. Translated: CSAVTSGSYYEQFF.

This clonotype was seen just once. A much larger clone lies one base from this, so it may be a read error. This CDR3 fails to terminate in the conserved phenylalanine or tryptophan, so it likely reflects a read error. The V gene is TRBV20-1, the J gene TRBJ2-1; 8 nucleotides align to TRBD2. The V gene's germline CDR1 is DFQATT and CDR2 SNEGSKA (reference sequence). The CDR3 contains 13 residues. Losses at the gene ends were 7 bases for V and 9 bases for J; bases not matched to a gene: 11. CDR3 sequence: CSVAGSGVFEQFL. CDR3 in DNA: TGCAGTGTAGCGGGTAGCGGGGTTTTTGAGCAGTTCTTA.

In the case of this clonotype: An end of the junction does not agree with germline; a read error may underlie this. The chain is built from TRBV6-2 or TRBV6-3 and TRBJ1-1; no definite D call. The CDR3 is 15 residues long. Germline CDR1 and CDR2: MNHEY and SVGEGT. The CDR3 is CASCYGGHMNTEVFF. The CDR3 bases are TGTGCCAGCTGTTACGGTGGCCACATGAACACTGAAGTTTTCTTT.

The sample holds many counts of this clonotype. The rearrangement joins TRBV6-1 to TRBJ2-7; D is undetermined. The CDR3 is 13 amino acids. Trimming stripped 4 bases from V and 2 bases from J, with 9 bases between. Per germline, CDR1 MNHNS and CDR2 SASEGT. The CDR3 bases are TGTGCCAGCAGTGTTCGACAACCCTACGAGCAGTACTTC. Translated: CASSVRQPYEQYF.

This clonotype showed up just once. The junction departs from germline at one end; a sequencing error may be responsible. V is TRBV20-1 and J is TRBJ2-1, with D uncertain. The germline V gene has CDR1 DFQATT and CDR2 SNEGSKA (reference sequence). There are 14 residues in the CDR3. Here the CDR3 reads CSAREWSSYNEQFF. The CDR3, as DNA: TGCAGTGCTAGAGAATGGAGCTCCTATAATGAGCAGTTCTTC.